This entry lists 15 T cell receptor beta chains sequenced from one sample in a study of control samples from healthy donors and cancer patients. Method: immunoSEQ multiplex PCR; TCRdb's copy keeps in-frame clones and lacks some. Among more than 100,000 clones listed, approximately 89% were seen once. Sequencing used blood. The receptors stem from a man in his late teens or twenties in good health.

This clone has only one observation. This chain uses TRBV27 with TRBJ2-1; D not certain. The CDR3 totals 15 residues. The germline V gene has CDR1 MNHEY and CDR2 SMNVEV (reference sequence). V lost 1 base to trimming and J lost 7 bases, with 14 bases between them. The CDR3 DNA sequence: TGTGCCAGCAGTTTATTAGCAGGAAGGTGGAATGAGCAGTTCTTC. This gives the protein CASSLLAGRWNEQFF.

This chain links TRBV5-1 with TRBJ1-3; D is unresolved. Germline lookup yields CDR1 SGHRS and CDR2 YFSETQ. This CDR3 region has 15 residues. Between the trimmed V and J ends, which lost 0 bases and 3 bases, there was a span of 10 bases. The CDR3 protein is CASSLAGIYGNTIYF. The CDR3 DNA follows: TGCGCCAGCAGCTTGGCCGGGATCTATGGAAACACCATATATTTT.

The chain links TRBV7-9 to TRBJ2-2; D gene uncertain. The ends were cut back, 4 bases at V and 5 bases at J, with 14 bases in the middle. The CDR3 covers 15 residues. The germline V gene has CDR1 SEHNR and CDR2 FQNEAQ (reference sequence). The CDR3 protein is CASSSQPSETGELFF. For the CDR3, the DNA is TGTGCCAGCAGCTCACAGCCGAGTGAGACCGGGGAGCTGTTTTTT.

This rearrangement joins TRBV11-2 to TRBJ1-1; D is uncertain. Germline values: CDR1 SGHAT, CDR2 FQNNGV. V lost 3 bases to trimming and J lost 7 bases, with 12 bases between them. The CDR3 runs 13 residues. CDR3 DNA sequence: TGTGCCAGCAGCTTTAGTTCGGAGCTTGAAGCTTTCTTT. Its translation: CASSFSSELEAFF.

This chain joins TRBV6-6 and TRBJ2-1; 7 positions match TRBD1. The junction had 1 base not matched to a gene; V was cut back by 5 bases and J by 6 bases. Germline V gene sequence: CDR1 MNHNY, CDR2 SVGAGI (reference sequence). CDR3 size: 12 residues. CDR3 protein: CASSRQGNEQFF. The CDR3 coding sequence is TGTGCCAGCAGTCGACAGGGCAATGAGCAGTTCTTC.

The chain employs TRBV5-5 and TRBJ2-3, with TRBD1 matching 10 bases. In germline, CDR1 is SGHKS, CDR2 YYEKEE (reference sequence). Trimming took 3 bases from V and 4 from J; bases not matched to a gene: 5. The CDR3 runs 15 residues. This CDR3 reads CASSYPGQGPDTQYF. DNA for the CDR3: TGTGCCAGCAGCTACCCGGGACAGGGGCCAGATACGCAGTATTTT.

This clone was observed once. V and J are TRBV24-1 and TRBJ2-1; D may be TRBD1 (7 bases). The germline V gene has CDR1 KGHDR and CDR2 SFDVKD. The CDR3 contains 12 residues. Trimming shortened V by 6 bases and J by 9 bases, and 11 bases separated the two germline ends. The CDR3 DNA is TGTGCCACCAGTTACCAGGGGGGTGAGCAGTTCTTC. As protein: CATSYQGGEQFF.

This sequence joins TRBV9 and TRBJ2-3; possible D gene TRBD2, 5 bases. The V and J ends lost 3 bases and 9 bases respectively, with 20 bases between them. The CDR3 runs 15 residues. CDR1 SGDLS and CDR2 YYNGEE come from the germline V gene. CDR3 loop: CASSAILRFPGTQYF. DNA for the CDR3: TGTGCCAGCAGCGCCATCTTGCGTTTCCCGGGGACGCAGTATTTT.

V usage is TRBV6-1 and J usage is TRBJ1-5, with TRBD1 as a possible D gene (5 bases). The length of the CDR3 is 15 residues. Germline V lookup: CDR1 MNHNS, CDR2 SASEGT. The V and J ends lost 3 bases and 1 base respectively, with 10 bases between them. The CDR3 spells CASSERGKSNQPQHF. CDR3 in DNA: TGTGCCAGCAGTGAGAGGGGTAAGAGCAATCAGCCCCAGCATTTT.

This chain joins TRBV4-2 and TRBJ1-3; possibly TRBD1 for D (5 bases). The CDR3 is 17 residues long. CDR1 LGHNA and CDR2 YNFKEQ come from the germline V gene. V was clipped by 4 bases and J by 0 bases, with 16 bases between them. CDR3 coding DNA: TGTGCCAGCAGCCCAGGGCCGGGGCAAAACTCTGGAAACACCATATATTTT. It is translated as CASSPGPGQNSGNTIYF.

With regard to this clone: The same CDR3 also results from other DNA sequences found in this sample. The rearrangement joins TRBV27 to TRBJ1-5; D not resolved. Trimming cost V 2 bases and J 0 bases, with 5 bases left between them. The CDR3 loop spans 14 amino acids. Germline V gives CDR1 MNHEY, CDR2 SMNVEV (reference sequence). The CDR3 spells CASSLGYSNQPQHF. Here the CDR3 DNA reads TGTGCCAGCAGTTTAGGATATAGCAATCAGCCCCAGCATTTT.

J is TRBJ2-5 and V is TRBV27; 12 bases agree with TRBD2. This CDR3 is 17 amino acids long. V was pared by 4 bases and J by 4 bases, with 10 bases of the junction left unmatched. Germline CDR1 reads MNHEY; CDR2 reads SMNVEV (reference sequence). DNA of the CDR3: TGTGCCAGCAGTTCGCTCCGACTAGCGGGGGACGGAGAGACCCAGTACTTC. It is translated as CASSSLRLAGDGETQYF.

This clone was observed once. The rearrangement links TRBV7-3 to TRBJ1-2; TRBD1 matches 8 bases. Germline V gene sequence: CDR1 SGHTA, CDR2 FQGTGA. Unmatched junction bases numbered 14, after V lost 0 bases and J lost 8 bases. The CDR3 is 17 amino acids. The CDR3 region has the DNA TGTGCCAGCAGCTTAACCGGGACAGGCCCCGATGGTGAGGGCTACACCTTC. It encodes CASSLTGTGPDGEGYTF.

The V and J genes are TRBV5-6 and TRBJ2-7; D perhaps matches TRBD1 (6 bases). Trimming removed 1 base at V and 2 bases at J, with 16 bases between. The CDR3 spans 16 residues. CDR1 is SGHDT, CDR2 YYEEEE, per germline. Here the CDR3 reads CASSLLWVDRTYEQYF. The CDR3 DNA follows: TGTGCCAGCAGCTTGTTGTGGGTTGACAGGACCTACGAGCAGTACTTC.

The DNA for the CDR3 is TGTGCCAGCAGTCTCTTAGCGGGGAGGGGCACCGGGGAGCTGTTTTTT. Amino acid sequence: CASSLLAGRGTGELFF. The chain couples TRBV28 to TRBJ2-2, with 8 bases matching TRBD2. V was clipped by 5 bases and J by 4 bases; unmatched bases: 9. CDR3 length: 16 amino acids. CDR1 is MDHEN and CDR2 is SYDVKM in the germline V gene.